Presented here are 2 T cell receptor beta chains from one specimen sequenced in a study of blood T cell repertoires in COVID-19 (dated by TCRdb to 2020 to 2022). Library method: the immunoSEQ multiplex PCR assay. TCRdb provides this immuneACCESS table in a form limited to in-frame rearrangements. Some clones are lacking; in checked studies, under half of them reflect an unresolved V gene, and why the rest are absent is not known. A total of tens of thousands of clones appear in this sample, roughly 80% of them only once. 24% of the sample is taken by the ten largest. Sequenced material: peripheral blood. The receptors stem from a human donor with acute or convalescent COVID-19. The donor label of this sample is uncertain.

The V call is TRBV9, the J call TRBJ2-1, with D perhaps matching TRBD2 (6 bases). The CDR3 spans 14 residues. Trimming stripped 3 bases from V and 9 bases from J, with 16 bases between. Germline values: CDR1 SGDLS, CDR2 YYNGEE. The CDR3 here is CASSAPGEVGEQFF. As DNA, the CDR3 is TGTGCCAGCAGCGCCCCGGGGGAGGTCGGTGAGCAGTTCTTC.

This CDR3 reads CASSPTHRGGGAFF. The CDR3 DNA is TGTGCCAGCAGCCCCACCCACAGGGGCGGTGGAGCTTTCTTT. The rearrangement joins TRBV7-3 to TRBJ1-1; 7 bases align to TRBD1. The CDR3 has 14 amino acids. Germline CDR1 is SGHTA and CDR2 is FQGTGA. With V trimmed by 5 bases and J by 10 bases, 13 bases remained unmatched.